This TCR beta chain was obtained from a study of T cells in Graves' hyperthyroidism and ophthalmopathy. Study results and caveats: Most thyroid clonotypes expanded above 0.001 were also detected in blood.

There were TCR beta CDR3 regions amplified from RNA transcripts. The HTBI primer set was used in a first-round RT-PCR of the TCR CDR3. TCRdb re-called the multiplex PCR reads through MiXCR, storing one row per CDR3 protein. The table records some 600,000 distinct CDR3 sequences, 14% of them present only once. This clonotype was found many times. Its antigen is not known. Hyperthyroidism in the patients, aged 18 to 65, was newly diagnosed and under 2 months in duration. Pregnant or lactating patients were excluded, as were those with uncontrolled infection or other autoimmune disease. Trimming cost V 4 bases and J 9 bases, with 16 bases left between them. Germline CDR1 reads MNHEY; CDR2 reads SVGAGI. The CDR3 covers 14 residues.

V and J are TRBV6-5 and TRBJ1-5; D perhaps matches TRBD1 (6 bases). This receptor was identified in a woman aged 25-40 years with Graves' hyperthyroidism that later progressed to Graves' ophthalmopathy. Sequencing was carried out using blood. In DNA form, the CDR3 reads TGTGCCAGCAGTTTAACAGGGTCCCAATGGCCCCAGCATTTT. It translates to CASSLTGSQWPQHF.